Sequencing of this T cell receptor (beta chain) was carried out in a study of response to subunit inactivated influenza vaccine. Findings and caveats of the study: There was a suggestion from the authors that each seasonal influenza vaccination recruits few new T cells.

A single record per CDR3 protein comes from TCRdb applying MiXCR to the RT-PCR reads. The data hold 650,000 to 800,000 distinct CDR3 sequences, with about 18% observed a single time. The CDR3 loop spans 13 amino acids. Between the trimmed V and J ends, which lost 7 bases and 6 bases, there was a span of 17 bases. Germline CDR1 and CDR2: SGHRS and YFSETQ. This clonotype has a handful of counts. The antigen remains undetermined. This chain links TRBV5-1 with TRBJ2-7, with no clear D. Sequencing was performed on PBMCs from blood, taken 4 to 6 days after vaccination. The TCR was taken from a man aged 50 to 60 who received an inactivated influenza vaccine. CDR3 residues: CASAFSGSSEQYF. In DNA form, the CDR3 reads TGCGCCAGCGCGTTTTCAGGCAGTAGCGAGCAGTACTTC.